This T cell receptor beta chain was recovered during a study of T cell repertoires in cytomegalovirus infection. Overall study: CMV infection and matching HLA type were both indicated by public TCR beta signatures. Study-level results: What dominated the ex vivo response were HLA-C-restricted CMV-specific TCR beta clonotypes. Pooled public TCR beta family frequency picked out CMV carriers with the relevant HLA.

One entry per CDR3 protein, called by TCRdb with MiXCR from the reads. The table has roughly 500,000 distinct CDR3 sequences, 11% seen once. Details on this clonotype: Its cognate antigen is unknown.

This CDR3 comprises 17 residues. V lost 4 bases to trimming and J lost 2 bases; unmatched junction nucleotides: 9. Germline CDR1 is KGHDR and CDR2 is SFDVKD. The chain couples TRBV24-1 to TRBJ2-1, with TRBD2 matching over 8 bases. The sequencing sample was made of PBMCs. This TCR derives from a human donor in good health (CMV status not recorded). Some clones in this sample may be carry-over from other donors' samples. DNA for the CDR3: TGTGCCACCAGTGACCGCTCCGTCGGGGGGGCCTACAATGAGCAGTTCTTC. Amino acid sequence: CATSDRSVGGAYNEQFF.